A selection of T cell receptor beta chains follows, all from one sample in a study of cytomegalovirus exposure and HLA in healthy donors. Profiling relied on immunoSEQ multiplex PCR, and the TCRdb table lists in-frame clones only, not all of them. The data hold roughly 150,000 clones, with over 70% observed a single time. Material: PBMCs. These receptors all come from a woman aged 18 to 35 in good health and CMV-seronegative. The CDR3 runs from the conserved cysteine through the conserved F or W. D genes are given only for firm matches. Not all rows give a size; the values are once, few, many and, for expanded clones, a class.

. | TRBJ1-2 | . | TRBV6-1 | TGTGCCAGCAGTGAATTTACAGAAGGAAACTATGGCTACACCTTC | CASSEFTEGNYGYTF
. | TRBJ2-5 | once | TRBV4-1 | TGCGCCAGCAGCCAAGGGGGAGTAGAGACCCAGTACTTC | CASSQGGVETQYF
TRBD1 | TRBJ2-7 | . | TRBV7-9 | TGTGCCAGCAGCTCGAGACAGGGGGAACGGGCCTACGAGCAGTACTTC | CASSSRQGERAYEQYF
TRBD1 | TRBJ2-3 | . | TRBV5-5 | TGTGCCAGCAGGTGGACAGGCCTCAGCACAGATACGCAGTATTTT | CASRWTGLSTDTQYF
. | TRBJ2-6 | few | TRBV9 | TGTGCCAGCAGCCACCCCAGGGGAGACTCTGGGGCCAACGTCCTGACTTTC | CASSHPRGDSGANVLTF
TRBD1 | TRBJ1-5 | . | TRBV5-5 | TGTGCCAGCAGCGTGACGCACGGGACAGGGGGCAGTCAGCCCCAGCATTTT | CASSVTHGTGGSQPQHF
. | TRBJ1-1 | . | TRBV4-2 | TGTGCCAGCAGCCGAAACAGGGTCCTTCTGAACACTGAAGCTTTCTTT | CASSRNRVLLNTEAFF
. | TRBJ1-1 | . | TRBV5-1 | TGCGCCAGCAGCTTGCAGGGGACAAACATGAACACTGAAGCTTTCTTT | CASSLQGTNMNTEAFF
TRBD1 | TRBJ1-2 | . | TRBV25-1 | TGTGCCAGCAGTGAATTGGAAAGCAGGGGGCAAGATGGCTACACCTTC | CASSELESRGQDGYTF
. | TRBJ2-1 | . | TRBV13 | TGTGCCAGCAGCTTAGGGCAGAACAATGAGCAGTTCTTC | CASSLGQNNEQFF
. | TRBJ1-4 | . | TRBV4-1 | TGCGCCAGCAGCCAGGGGCAGGGTACAACTAATGAAAAACTGTTTTTT | CASSQGQGTTNEKLFF
TRBD2 | TRBJ2-5 | few | TRBV5-1 | TGCGCCAGCAGTCCTAGCGGGGGGGCACAAGAGACCCAGTACTTC | CASSPSGGAQETQYF
TRBD1 | TRBJ2-2 | . | TRBV6-1 | TGTGCCAGCAGTTTAAACAGGGGTGGTACCGGGGAGCTGTTTTTT | CASSLNRGGTGELFF
TRBD2 | TRBJ2-3 | . | TRBV4-1 | TGCGCCAGCAGCCAAACGACGGGACTAGTCTGGGCAGATACGCAGTATTTT | CASSQTTGLVWADTQYF
. | TRBJ1-1 | . | TRBV4-1 | TGCGCCAGCAGCCAAGGACTCCTTACGAACACTGAAGCTTTCTTT | CASSQGLLTNTEAFF
TRBD2 | TRBJ2-5 | . | TRBV9 | TGTGCCAGCGGTTTAGCGGGGAACCAAGAGACCCAGTACTTC | CASGLAGNQETQYF
. | TRBJ1-6 | . | TRBV6-6 | TGTGCGCTCGGACTGCATAATTCACCCCTCCACTTT | CALGLHNSPLHF
TRBD2 | TRBJ2-5 | . | TRBV10-1 | TGCGCCAGCAGTGGCGGGGGGGACCAAGAGACCCAGTACTTC | CASSGGGDQETQYF
. | TRBJ1-2 | . | TRBV11-2 | TGTGCCAGCAGCTTAGAGAACAGCCTCTATGGCTACACCTTC | CASSLENSLYGYTF
. | TRBJ2-5 | . | TRBV7-9 | TGTGCCAGCACCGGTATACCAGAGACCCAGTACTTC | CASTGIPETQYF
. | TRBJ1-6 | . | TRBV19 | TGTGCCAGTAGTCATTTGAACACACCCCTCCACTTT | CASSHLNTPLHF
. | TRBJ1-5 | . | TRBV19 | TGTGCCAGTAGCCCTCCACAGGAGAAGGATAGCAATCAGCCCCAGCATTTT | CASSPPQEKDSNQPQHF
. | TRBJ1-3 | . | TRBV6-1 | TGTGCCAGCAGTGAGGGGGCAGACTCTGGAAACACCATATATTTT | CASSEGADSGNTIYF
TRBD1 | TRBJ1-1 | . | TRBV7-8 | TGTGCCAGCAGCTTCGCCTCGGGACAGGGCACTGAAGCTTTCTTT | CASSFASGQGTEAFF
. | TRBJ1-2 | . | TRBV30 | TGTGCCTGGAGGGAGAGTCTCCATCCCGAATACGGCTACACCTTC | CAWRESLHPEYGYTF
. | TRBJ2-3 | once | TRBV4-2 | TGTGCCAGCAGCATACCATCCGAGCTCACAGATACGCAGTATTTT | CASSIPSELTDTQYF
TRBD1 | TRBJ2-3 | . | TRBV9 | TGTGCCAGCAGCGCTCCGCCGGGGGACAGGCCTAGCACAGATACGCAGTATTTT | CASSAPPGDRPSTDTQYF
TRBD1 | TRBJ1-5 | few | TRBV6-1 | TGTGCCAGCGGTCGACAGGGTAGCAATCAGCCCCAGCATTTT | CASGRQGSNQPQHF
. | TRBJ1-4 | . | TRBV7-9 | TGTGCCAGCAGCCCAACAGGGTATGCAACTAATGAAAAACTGTTTTTT | CASSPTGYATNEKLFF
. | TRBJ1-2 | . | TRBV5-5 | TGTGCCAGCAGCTTGCTGGTCCGGCGGGGCTATGGCTACACCTTC | CASSLLVRRGYGYTF
. | TRBJ1-6 | . | TRBV6-1 | TGTGCCAGCAAGGGGTATTCACCCCTCCACTTT | CASKGYSPLHF
TRBD2 | TRBJ2-5 | . | TRBV2 | TGTGCCAGCAGGGGGACTAGCGGGGGTAACCAAGAGACCCAGTACTTC | CASRGTSGGNQETQYF
. | TRBJ2-2 | . | TRBV11-3 | TGTGCCAGCAGTAAGACTCGGGGGGAGCTGTTTTTT | CASSKTRGELFF
TRBD1 | TRBJ2-7 | . | TRBV19 | TGTGCCAGTAGTATCACCCACGGACAGGGTGGACACGAGCAGTACTTC | CASSITHGQGGHEQYF
TRBD1 | TRBJ1-4 | . | TRBV5-4 | TGTGCCAGCAGCTCGGGACAGGGTGCCCGCAATGAAAAACTGTTTTTT | CASSSGQGARNEKLFF
TRBD2 | TRBJ2-5 | . | TRBV11-2 | TGTGCCAGCAGCTTAGGGGCGGGGGGGCAGGAGACCCAGTACTTC | CASSLGAGGQETQYF
. | TRBJ1-2 | . | TRBV6-5 | TGTGCCAGCAGTTACACAGCAAGGGGGGGGTATGGCTACACCTTC | CASSYTARGGYGYTF
TRBD1 | TRBJ1-3 | . | TRBV4-2 | TGTGCCAGCAGCCAAGTGGGCAGGGGGCTTGGAAACACCATATATTTT | CASSQVGRGLGNTIYF
. | TRBJ2-2 | . | TRBV6-6 | TGTGCCAGCAGTTACTCGGTCAGGGGTGGCACCGGGGAGCTGTTTTTT | CASSYSVRGGTGELFF
TRBD1 | TRBJ1-1 | . | TRBV5-1 | TGCGCCAGCAGCTTGGGGGGGACAGGGTCGTCAAACACTGAAGCTTTCTTT | CASSLGGTGSSNTEAFF
. | TRBJ1-3 | . | TRBV6-1 | TGTGCCAGCAGCACAGCCCAGAGCTCTGGAAACACCATATATTTT | CASSTAQSSGNTIYF
. | TRBJ2-5 | once | TRBV30 | TGTGCCTGGGGGGGGAAGACTGGAGTAATTGAGACCCAGTACTTC | CAWGGKTGVIETQYF
. | TRBJ2-3 | . | TRBV5-1 | TGCGCCAGCAGCTTGCCTGGGGGCGCCGGCACAGATACGCAGTATTTT | CASSLPGGAGTDTQYF
. | TRBJ1-1 | . | TRBV7-2 | TGTGCCAGCAGCTCATACACAGAAGCTTTCTTT | CASSSYTEAFF
. | TRBJ1-1 | few | TRBV5-6 | TGTGCCAGCAGGGCGGGGGGAGACACTGAAGCTTTCTTT | CASRAGGDTEAFF
TRBD1 | TRBJ1-4 | . | TRBV7-8 | TGTGCCAGCAGCTTAAAGTGGACAGGGGAATTACGAACTAATGAAAAACTGTTTTTT | CASSLKWTGELRTNEKLFF
. | TRBJ2-7 | . | TRBV10-2 | TGCGCCAGCAGTGAGTTAGGCAGGGGCTACGAGCAGTACTTC | CASSELGRGYEQYF
TRBD1 | TRBJ1-2 | . | TRBV5-1 | TGCGCCAGCAGTTCGACAGGGAATAATGGCTACACCTTC | CASSSTGNNGYTF
TRBD2 | TRBJ2-1 | . | TRBV15 | TGTGCCACCAGCAGGGCCGGGCGGGGGGGCCCGACTTGGGATGAGCAGTTCTTC | CATSRAGRGGPTWDEQFF
TRBD2 | TRBJ2-1 | . | TRBV9 | TGTGCCAGCAGCGTATGGGTAGCGGGGGGAAATGAGCAGTTCTTC | CASSVWVAGGNEQFF
TRBD2 | TRBJ2-1 | . | TRBV5-1 | TGCGCCAGCAGCCCCGCGACTAGCGGGTACAATGAGCAGTTCTTC | CASSPATSGYNEQFF
. | TRBJ1-6 | few | TRBV30 | TGTGCCTGGAGTATGAGAAGCTCCTATAATTCACCCCTCCACTTT | CAWSMRSSYNSPLHF
. | TRBJ1-1 | . | TRBV19 | TGTGCCAGTAGTATAGATCGGGACACTGAAGCTTTCTTT | CASSIDRDTEAFF
TRBD1 | TRBJ2-6 | . | TRBV7-9 | TGTTCCAGCAGCGCCAGACAGGGGAACTCTGGGGCCAACGTCCTGACTTTC | CSSSARQGNSGANVLTF
TRBD1 | TRBJ2-7 | . | TRBV5-4 | TGTGCCAGCAGCGCGAAGCCACCGGGACAGGGATACGAGCAGTACTTC | CASSAKPPGQGYEQYF